This TCR beta chain was profiled in a study of shared clonotypes between healthy human individuals (dated by TCRdb to 2018 to 2021). Background on the whole study: A few men and a couple of women, aged 18 to 49 years, made up the cohort. For each donor, CD4 naive and CD4 memory were each run on three plates, CD8 naive on two plates, and CD8 memory on one plate. The study deeply sequenced blood TCR repertoires of several healthy adults to estimate repertoire size and the extent of clonotype sharing between individuals. To increase sequencing depth and limit assay-specific biases, different laboratories used diverse techniques to prepare libraries and sequence TCR repertoires. Between about 0.8 and 9 billion PBMCs per donor were obtained by leukapheresis. Broader findings and caveats from the paper: Roughly 5% of naive CD4, 3.5% of naive CD8, about 2.4% of memory CD4, and around 0.42% of memory CD8 clonotypes were shared across several donors. Sampling was limited to blood, and TCR repertoires in tissue likely differ from TCR repertoires in blood. Because the study included a small number of donors, the genetic and exposure-history diversity represented was limited. Rarefaction of sorted-subset datasets indicated incomplete sequencing despite the large sequencing depth. Compared with non-shared clonotypes, clonotypes shared by all four sorted-subset donors had higher generation probabilities. Based on pairwise subsampling, the degree of clonotype sharing among donors was expected to be affected by sequencing depth. Naive subsets generally had larger estimated clonotype richness than memory subsets did.

Donors were healthy HIV-negative adults with no recently reported acute infections or vaccinations. Every donor was a Caucasian adult living in Nashville, Tennessee, USA. CD4+ T cells were enriched by magnetic negative selection, after which naive cells were positively selected on CD45RA and the negative fraction was taken as the memory subset. Blood was collected by leukapheresis, and PBMCs were isolated by Ficoll-Histopaque density gradient centrifugation and then cryopreserved in liquid nitrogen vapor phase. Analytical flow cytometry was used to check the purity and quantity of each magnetically sorted T cell population. Each sorted fraction had its genomic DNA isolated and then quantified by UV absorbance on a Nanodrop 2000c. Of note for this clone: Its target antigen remains unknown. Per-base qualities were not stored, and no clone one base away is much larger.

Trimming accounts for 6 bases at V and 0 bases at J, while the number of junction bases matched to no gene is 13. Reading from cysteine to phenylalanine, the CDR3 counts 17 amino acids. Just CDR3 DNA is preserved here, 51 bases in frame from base 1. The germline V gene encodes CDR1 LNHDA and CDR2 SQIVND (reference sequence). Using the deep immunoSEQ assay, multiplex PCR amplified TCR CDR3 regions from genomic DNA. Genomic DNA extracted from each cell subset was distributed evenly over all wells of several immunoSEQ 96-well plates, and each plate served as one replicate. For sorted subsets, around 200 ng genomic DNA, equal to 30,000 to 35,000 T cell genomes, was loaded into each replicate PCR. Purified libraries were measured with a Qubit 3.0 fluorometer, size-checked on a Bioanalyzer 2100, and measured again with the KAPA Library Quantification kit. Each immunoSEQ 96-well plate was sequenced on its own single-read 150-cycle Illumina NextSeq 550 flow cell. Regarding the original processing steps: Because the immunoSEQ output included only junctional sequences and no quality scores, the filtering could not be the same as the filtering used for full-length reads. To assign V/J genes and CDR3, sequences were annotated using PyIR, a Python wrapper for IgBLAST v1.9, with IMGT germline references. Reads were removed for weak V/J assignments (E-value above 1e-6), missing CDR3, stop codons, out-of-frame junctions, or ambiguous translated residues. V3J clonotypes were defined as sequences sharing an identical inferred V gene, J gene, and CDR3 amino acid sequence. The percentage overlap between two repertoires was calculated by dividing the number of shared unique clonotypes by the size of the smaller repertoire. Richness of each repertoire was evaluated using RTK rarefaction, the Chao1 estimator, and Recon v2.1 estimates of unobserved clonotypes. Generation probabilities were computed with OLGA for all TCRbeta clonotypes obtained by the gDNA method from several donors. TCRdb's version of the immuneACCESS table is confined to in-frame rearrangements and falls short of the full clone set. An unresolved V gene accounts for under half of the shortfall where checked; the remainder is of unknown origin. That table furnishes V, J and clone size, whereas the DNA furnished D and trimming. The sample profile shows under 2,500,000 clones; 90% to 97% of them were found once. Of the sample, more than 0.1% is held by the ten largest clones.

This sequence uses TRBV19 and TRBJ2-7; the central 8 bases match TRBD1. This TCR came from a man between 18 and 35 years old in good health. Sample: naive CD4+ T cells sorted from blood. In the paper's terms, the cell subset or site label means: CD45RA+ positively selected. The sequenced DNA is TGTGCCAGTAGGGACAGGGCGAGACATCGGAGCTCCTACGAGCAGTACTTC. Translated, it gives CASRDRARHRSSYEQYF.